This TCR beta chain was captured in a study of a mutant IDH1 vaccine in newly diagnosed glioma. On the study more broadly: Treated patients, averaging approximately 40 years, were around 60% male and approximately 38% female. Previous care, which was radiotherapy, temozolomide, or both, most often involved both. Findings of the study overall: Induction of immune responses by the vaccine occurred in about 95% of patients.

The V gene's germline CDR1 is SNHLY and CDR2 FYNNEI. Between the trimmed V and J ends, which lost 4 bases and 6 bases, there was a span of 13 bases. The CDR3 totals 13 residues. Worth noting for this clone: Its antigen is not identified.

The data were produced by immunoSEQ multiplex PCR, yet TCRdb's version contains in-frame clones alone and is incomplete. The sample includes about 38,000 clones, about 78% seen only once; the top ten take roughly 9.1%. Regarding time point: baseline, week 1 (first vaccination visit). The treatment denotes: pre-vaccination baseline after standard-of-care therapy. This chain uses TRBV2 with TRBJ2-7, with no clear D. Source: PBMCs, taken from a glioma patient treated with radiotherapy, temozolomide or both. This receptor was taken from a man between 35 and 55 years old with glioma. Some clones in this sample may be carry-over from other donors' samples. The CDR3 spells CASSAGNLGEQYF. The CDR3 DNA reads as TGTGCCAGCAGTGCGGGCAACCTGGGCGAGCAGTACTTC.